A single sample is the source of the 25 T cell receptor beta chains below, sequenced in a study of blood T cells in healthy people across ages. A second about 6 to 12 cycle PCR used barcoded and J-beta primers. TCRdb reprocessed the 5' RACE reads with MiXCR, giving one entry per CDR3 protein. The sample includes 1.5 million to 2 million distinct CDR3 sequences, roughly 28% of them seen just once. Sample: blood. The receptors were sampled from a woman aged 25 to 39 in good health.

This CDR3 is CASRGTGTFYEQYF. For the CDR3, the DNA is TGTGCCAGTAGAGGGACAGGCACCTTCTACGAGCAGTACTTC. V is TRBV19 and J is TRBJ2-5; TRBD1 agrees at 8 bases. The J call may not be correct, given that the DNA end is closer to TRBJ2-7. The length of the CDR3 is 14 residues. From germline, CDR1 is LNHDA and CDR2 SQIVND (reference sequence).

CDR3 sequence (DNA): TGTGCCAGCAGCTTGGGGCCTAGGGACGATCAGCCCCAGCATTTT. Amino acids: CASSLGPRDDQPQHF. This chain uses TRBV5-6 with TRBJ1-5, with D possibly TRBD1 on 5 matching bases. Germline V CDR1 and CDR2: SGHDT, YYEEEE. CDR3 length equals 15 residues. Trimming stripped 0 bases from V and 5 bases from J, with 12 bases between.

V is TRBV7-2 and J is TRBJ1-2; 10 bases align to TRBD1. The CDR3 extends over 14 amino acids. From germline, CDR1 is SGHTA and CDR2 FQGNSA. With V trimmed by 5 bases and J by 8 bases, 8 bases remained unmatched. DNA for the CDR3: TGTGCCAGCAGCCAGACAGGGGGCGCGGAGGGCTACACCTTC. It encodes CASSQTGGAEGYTF.

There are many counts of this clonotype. The CDR3: CASSQGWGTSGVPYEQYF. In DNA, the CDR3 is TGCGCCAGCAGCCAAGGTTGGGGGACTAGCGGGGTCCCCTACGAGCAGTACTTC. The V and J genes are TRBV4-1 and TRBJ2-7; TRBD2 aligns across 13 bases. The CDR3 covers 18 residues. V dropped 1 base and J dropped 2; count of bases not matched to a gene: 8. The germline CDR1 and CDR2 sequences are MGHRA and YSYEKL.

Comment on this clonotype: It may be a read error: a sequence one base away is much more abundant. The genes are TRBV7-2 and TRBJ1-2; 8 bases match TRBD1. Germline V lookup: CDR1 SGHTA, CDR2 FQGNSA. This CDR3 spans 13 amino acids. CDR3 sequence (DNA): TGTGCCAGCAGCTTGGGGACAGGAGCTGGCGACACCTTC. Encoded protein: CASSLGTGAGDTF.

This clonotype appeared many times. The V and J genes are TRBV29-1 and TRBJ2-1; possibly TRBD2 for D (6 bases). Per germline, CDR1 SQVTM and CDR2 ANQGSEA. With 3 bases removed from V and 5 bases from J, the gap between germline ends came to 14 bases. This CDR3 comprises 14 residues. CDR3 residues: CSVEGGIRDNEQFF. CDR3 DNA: TGCAGCGTTGAGGGCGGGATTCGTGACAATGAGCAGTTCTTC.

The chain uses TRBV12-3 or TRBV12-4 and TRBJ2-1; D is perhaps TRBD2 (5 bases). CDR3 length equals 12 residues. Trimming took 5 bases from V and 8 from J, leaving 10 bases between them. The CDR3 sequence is CASSQLDYEQFF. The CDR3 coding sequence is TGTGCCAGCAGTCAACTAGATTATGAGCAGTTCTTC.

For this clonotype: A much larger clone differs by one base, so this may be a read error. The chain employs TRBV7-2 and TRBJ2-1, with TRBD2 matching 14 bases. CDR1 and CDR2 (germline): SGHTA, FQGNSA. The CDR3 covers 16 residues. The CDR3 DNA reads TGTGCCAGCAGCTATGGACTAGCGGGAGGAGATCGGGAGCGGTTCTTC. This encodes CASSYGLAGGDRERFF.

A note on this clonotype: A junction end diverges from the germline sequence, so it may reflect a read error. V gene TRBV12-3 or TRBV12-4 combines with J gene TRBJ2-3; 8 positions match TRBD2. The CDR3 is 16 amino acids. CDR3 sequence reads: CASSLVAGGPGDAQYF. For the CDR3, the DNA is TGTGCCAGCAGTTTGGTGGCGGGAGGTCCCGGAGATGCGCAGTATTTT.

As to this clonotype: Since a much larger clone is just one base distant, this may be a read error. The CDR3 DNA reads as TGCGCCAGCTTTAAAGCGGGATTGGGCAATGAGCAGTACTTC. Its translation: CASFKAGLGNEQYF. The V call is TRBV5-1, the J call TRBJ2-4, with 7 bases matching TRBD2. Germline lookup yields CDR1 SGHRS and CDR2 YFSETQ. This CDR3 region has 14 residues. J gave up 13 bases and V 7 bases, and 17 bases lay outside the gene matches.

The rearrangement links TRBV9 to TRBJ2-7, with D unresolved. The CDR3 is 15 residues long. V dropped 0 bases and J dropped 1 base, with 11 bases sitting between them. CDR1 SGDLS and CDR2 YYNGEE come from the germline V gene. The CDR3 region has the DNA TGTGCCAGCAGCGTAGCTCCCAATCTTTCCTACGAGCAGTACTTC. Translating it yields CASSVAPNLSYEQYF.

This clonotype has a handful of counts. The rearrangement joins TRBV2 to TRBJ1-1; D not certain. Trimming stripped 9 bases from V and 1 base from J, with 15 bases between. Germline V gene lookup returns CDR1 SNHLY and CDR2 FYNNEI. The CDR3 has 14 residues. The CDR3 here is CASGDGVSNTEAFF. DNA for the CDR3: TGTGCCAGTGGGGATGGGGTCTCGAACACTGAAGCTTTCTTT.

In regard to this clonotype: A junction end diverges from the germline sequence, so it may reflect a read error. CDR3 DNA: TGTGCCAGCTCACCACGGGGGGAGAGTCGACAAGAGGCCCAGTACTTC. This codes for CASSPRGESRQEAQYF. The rearrangement uses TRBV18 and TRBJ2-5; TRBD2 is a possible D gene (6 bases). Germline V CDR1 and CDR2: KGHSH, LQKENI. The CDR3 is 16 amino acids.

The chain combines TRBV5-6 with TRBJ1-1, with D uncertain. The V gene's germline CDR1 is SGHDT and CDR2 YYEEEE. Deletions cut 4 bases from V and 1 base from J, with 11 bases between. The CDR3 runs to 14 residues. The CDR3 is CASSDTRTNTEAFF. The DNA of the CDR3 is TGTGCCAGCAGCGACACAAGGACGAACACTGAAGCTTTCTTT.

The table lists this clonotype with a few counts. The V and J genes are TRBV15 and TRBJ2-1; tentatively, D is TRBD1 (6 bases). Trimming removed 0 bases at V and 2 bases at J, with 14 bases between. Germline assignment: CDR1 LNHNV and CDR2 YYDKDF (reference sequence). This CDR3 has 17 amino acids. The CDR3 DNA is TGTGCCACCAGCAGAGAAAAGGGGGACGTCACCTACAATGAGCAGTTCTTC. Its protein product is CATSREKGDVTYNEQFF.

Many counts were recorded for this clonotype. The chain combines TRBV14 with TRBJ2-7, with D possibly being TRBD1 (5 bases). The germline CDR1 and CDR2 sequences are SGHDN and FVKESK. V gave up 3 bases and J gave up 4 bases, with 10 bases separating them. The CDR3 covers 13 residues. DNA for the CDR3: TGTGCCAGCAGCCACTTTGACAGTTACGAGCAGTACTTC. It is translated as CASSHFDSYEQYF.

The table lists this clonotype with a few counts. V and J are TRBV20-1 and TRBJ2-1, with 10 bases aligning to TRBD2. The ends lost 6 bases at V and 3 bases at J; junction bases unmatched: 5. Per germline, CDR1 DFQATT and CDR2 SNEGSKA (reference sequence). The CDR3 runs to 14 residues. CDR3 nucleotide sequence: TGCAGTGCACCCCCTAGCGGGGGCTACAATGAGCAGTTCTTC. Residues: CSAPPSGGYNEQFF.

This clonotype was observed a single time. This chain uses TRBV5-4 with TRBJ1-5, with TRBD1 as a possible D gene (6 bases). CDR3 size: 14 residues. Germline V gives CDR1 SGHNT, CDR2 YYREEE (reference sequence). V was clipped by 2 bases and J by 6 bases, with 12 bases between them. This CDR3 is CASSLGGATQPQHF. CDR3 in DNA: TGTGCCAGCAGCTTAGGGGGGGCGACTCAGCCCCAGCATTTT.

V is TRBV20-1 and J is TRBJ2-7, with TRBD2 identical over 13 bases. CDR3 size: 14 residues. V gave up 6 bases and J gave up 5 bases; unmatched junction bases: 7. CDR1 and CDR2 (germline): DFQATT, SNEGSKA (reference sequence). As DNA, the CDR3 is TGCAGTGCGCCAAGACTAGCGGGGGGCCACGAGCAGTACTTC. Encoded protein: CSAPRLAGGHEQYF.

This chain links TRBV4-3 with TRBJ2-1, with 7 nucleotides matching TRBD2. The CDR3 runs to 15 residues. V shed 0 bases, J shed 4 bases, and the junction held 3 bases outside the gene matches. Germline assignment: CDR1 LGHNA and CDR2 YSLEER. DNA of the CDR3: TGCGCCAGCAGCCAAGATGTGGGAGGGTACAATGAGCAGTTCTTC. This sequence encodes CASSQDVGGYNEQFF.

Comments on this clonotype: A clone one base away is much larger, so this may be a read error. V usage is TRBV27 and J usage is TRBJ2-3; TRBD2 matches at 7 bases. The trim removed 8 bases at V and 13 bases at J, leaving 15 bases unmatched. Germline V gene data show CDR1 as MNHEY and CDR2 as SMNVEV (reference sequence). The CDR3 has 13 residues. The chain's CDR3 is CASGHPGAGEEYF. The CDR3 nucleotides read TGTGCCAGCGGGCACCCCGGGGCGGGGGAGGAGTATTTT.

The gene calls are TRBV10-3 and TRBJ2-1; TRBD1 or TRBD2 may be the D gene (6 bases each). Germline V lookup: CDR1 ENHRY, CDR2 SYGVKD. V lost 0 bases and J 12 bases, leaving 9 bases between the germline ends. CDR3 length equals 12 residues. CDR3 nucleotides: TGTGCCATCAGTGAGTCCAGGGGAGGGCAGTTCTTC. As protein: CAISESRGGQFF.

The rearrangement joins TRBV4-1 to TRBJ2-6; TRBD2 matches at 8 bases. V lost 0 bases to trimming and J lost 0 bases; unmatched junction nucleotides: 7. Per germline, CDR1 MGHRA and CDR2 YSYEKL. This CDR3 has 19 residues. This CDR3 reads CASSQDRRGVHSGANVLTF. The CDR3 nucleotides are TGCGCCAGCAGCCAAGATCGGCGGGGGGTTCACTCTGGGGCCAACGTCCTGACTTTC.

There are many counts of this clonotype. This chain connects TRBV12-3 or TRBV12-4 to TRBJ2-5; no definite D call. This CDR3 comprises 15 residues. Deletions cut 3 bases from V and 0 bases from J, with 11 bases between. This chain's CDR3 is CASSFYSSNQETQYF. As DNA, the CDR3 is TGTGCCAGCAGTTTCTACAGCTCCAACCAAGAGACCCAGTACTTC.

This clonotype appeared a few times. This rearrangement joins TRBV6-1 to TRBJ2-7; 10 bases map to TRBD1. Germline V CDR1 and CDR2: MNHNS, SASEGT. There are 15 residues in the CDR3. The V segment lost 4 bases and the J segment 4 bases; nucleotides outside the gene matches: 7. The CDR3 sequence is CASSAYGTGVYEQYF. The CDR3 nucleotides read TGTGCCAGCAGTGCCTACGGGACAGGGGTGTACGAGCAGTACTTC.